The sequence of this T cell receptor beta chain was determined in a study of siplizumab effects on memory and regulatory T cells. V was pared by 1 base and J by 7 bases, with 7 bases of the junction left unmatched. This CDR3 contains 16 residues. Germline CDR1 is MDHEN and CDR2 is SYDVKM. Assay used: immunoSEQ multiplex PCR; TCRdb lists only in-frame clones, some missing. The sample lists more than 90,000 clones, 90% to 95% occurring once. The sequence derives from a human donor in good health. Input material: non-Treg CD4+ T cells sorted from blood. The chain has TRBV28 and TRBJ2-1; 10 bases are a match to TRBD1. The CDR3: CASSLSGTGVRNEQFF. DNA of the CDR3: TGTGCCAGCAGTTTATCTGGGACAGGGGTTCGGAATGAGCAGTTCTTC.